This T cell receptor beta chain was profiled in a study of OX40 agonist ivuxolimab in advanced cancers. Study context: Patients in the trial were receiving intravenous ivuxolimab every 2 weeks, at doses of 0.01 to 10 mg/kg. Partial responses were seen in three patients, one with hepatocellular carcinoma and two with cutaneous melanoma.

Here immunoSEQ multiplex PCR was the method, and the copy in TCRdb shows in-frame clones only, minus some. This sample has roughly 60,000 clones, with about 94% found just once. V was shortened by 0 bases and J by 8 bases, with 12 bases between the two germline ends. This CDR3 has 14 amino acids. The V gene's germline CDR1 is SGDLS and CDR2 YYNGEE. The sequence was obtained from an adult with an advanced solid tumor such as melanoma, head and neck, liver or kidney cancer. The sequencing here drew on CD4+ or CD8+ T cells sorted from blood, taken in a trial of the OX40 agonist ivuxolimab. The chain carries TRBV9 and TRBJ2-1, with a tentative D call TRBD2 (5 bases). CDR3 residues: CASSVERLRDEQFF. In DNA, the CDR3 is TGTGCCAGCAGCGTAGAACGGTTGAGGGATGAGCAGTTCTTC.